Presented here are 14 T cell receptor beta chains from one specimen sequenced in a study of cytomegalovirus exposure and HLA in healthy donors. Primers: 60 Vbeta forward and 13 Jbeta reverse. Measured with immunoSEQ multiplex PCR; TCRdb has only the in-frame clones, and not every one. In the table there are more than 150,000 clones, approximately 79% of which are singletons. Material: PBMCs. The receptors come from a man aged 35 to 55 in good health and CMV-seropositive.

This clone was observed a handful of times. The CDR3 protein is CASSYPAGSYEQYF. CDR3 DNA sequence: TGTGCCAGCAGTTACCCGGCAGGCTCCTACGAGCAGTACTTC. The rearrangement joins TRBV6-6 to TRBJ2-7; no clear D. The CDR3 extends over 14 amino acids. The V and J ends lost 2 bases and 0 bases respectively, with 8 bases between them. Per the germline V gene, CDR1 is MNHNY and CDR2 is SVGAGI (reference sequence).

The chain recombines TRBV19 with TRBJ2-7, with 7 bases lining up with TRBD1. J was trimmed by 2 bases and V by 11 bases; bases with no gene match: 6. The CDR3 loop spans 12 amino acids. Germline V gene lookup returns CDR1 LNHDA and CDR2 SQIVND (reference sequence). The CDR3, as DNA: TGTGCCCTTAGACAGGGCCCCTACGAGCAGTACTTC. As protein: CALRQGPYEQYF.

The CDR3 nucleotides read TGTGCCAGCAGCTTCCGGGAGGGGCAGTACTTC. Translation gives CASSFREGQYF. The V call is TRBV7-8, the J call TRBJ2-7; 8 bases map to TRBD2. Germline V gene lookup returns CDR1 SGHVS and CDR2 FQNEAQ. J was trimmed by 9 bases and V by 3 bases; bases with no gene match: 1. The CDR3 has 11 amino acids.

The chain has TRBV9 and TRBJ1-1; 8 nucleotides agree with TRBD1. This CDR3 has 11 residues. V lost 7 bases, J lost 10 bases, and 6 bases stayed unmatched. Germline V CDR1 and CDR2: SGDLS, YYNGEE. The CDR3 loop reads CASGQGSVAFF. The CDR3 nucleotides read TGTGCCAGCGGACAGGGATCGGTAGCTTTCTTT.

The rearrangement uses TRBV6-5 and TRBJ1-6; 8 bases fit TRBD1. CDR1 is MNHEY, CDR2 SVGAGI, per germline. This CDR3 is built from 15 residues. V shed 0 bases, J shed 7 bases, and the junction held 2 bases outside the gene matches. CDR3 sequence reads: CASSYSQGGNSPLHF. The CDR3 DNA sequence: TGTGCCAGCAGTTACTCACAGGGGGGAAATTCACCCCTCCACTTT.

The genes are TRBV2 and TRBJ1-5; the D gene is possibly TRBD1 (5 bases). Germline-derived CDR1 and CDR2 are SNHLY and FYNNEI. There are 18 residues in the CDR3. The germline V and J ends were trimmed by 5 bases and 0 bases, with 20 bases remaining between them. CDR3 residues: CASSSGGNWGYSNQPQHF. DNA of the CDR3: TGTGCCAGCAGTTCGGGGGGGAATTGGGGTTATAGCAATCAGCCCCAGCATTTT.

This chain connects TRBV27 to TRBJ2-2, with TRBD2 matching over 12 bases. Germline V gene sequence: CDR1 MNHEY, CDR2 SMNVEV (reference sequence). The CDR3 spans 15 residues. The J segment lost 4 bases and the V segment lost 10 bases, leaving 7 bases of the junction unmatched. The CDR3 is CATLGLAGSTGELFF. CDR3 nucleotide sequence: TGTGCCACCTTGGGACTAGCGGGCTCCACCGGGGAGCTGTTTTTT.

Here the CDR3 DNA reads TGTGCCAGCAGCGTAGGGGGACAGGGTATCAGTGAGCAGTTCTTC. Amino acids: CASSVGGQGISEQFF. This chain links TRBV9 with TRBJ2-1; TRBD1 matches at 9 bases. The CDR3 loop spans 15 amino acids. The V gene end was trimmed by 0 bases and the J gene end by 9 bases; junction bases not matched to a gene: 7. Germline V gives CDR1 SGDLS, CDR2 YYNGEE.

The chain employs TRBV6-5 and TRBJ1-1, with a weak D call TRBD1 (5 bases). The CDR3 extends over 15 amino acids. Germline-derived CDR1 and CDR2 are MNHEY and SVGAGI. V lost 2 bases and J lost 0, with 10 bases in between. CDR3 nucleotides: TGTGCCAGCAGTTACCGGGGGACCATGAACACTGAAGCTTTCTTT. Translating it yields CASSYRGTMNTEAFF.

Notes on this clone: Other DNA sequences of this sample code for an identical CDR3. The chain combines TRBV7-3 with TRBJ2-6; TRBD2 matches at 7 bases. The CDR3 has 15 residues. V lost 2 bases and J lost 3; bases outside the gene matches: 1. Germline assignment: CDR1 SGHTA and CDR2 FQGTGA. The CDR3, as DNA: TGTGCCAGCAGCTTAGGGGGGGGTGGGGCCAACGTCCTGACTTTC. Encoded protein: CASSLGGGGANVLTF.

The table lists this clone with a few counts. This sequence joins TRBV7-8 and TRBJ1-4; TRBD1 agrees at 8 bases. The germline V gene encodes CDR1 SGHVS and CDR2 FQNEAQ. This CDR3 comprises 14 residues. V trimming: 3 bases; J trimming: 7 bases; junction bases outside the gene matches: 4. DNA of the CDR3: TGTGCCAGCAGCTTGACAGGGGTTAGTGAAAAACTGTTTTTT. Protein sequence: CASSLTGVSEKLFF. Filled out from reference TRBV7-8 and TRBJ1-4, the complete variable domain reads GAGVSQSPRYKVAKRGQDVALRCDPISGHVSLFWYQQALGQGPEFLTYFQNEAQLDKSGLPSDRFFAERPEGSVSTLKIQRTQQEDSAVYLCASSLTGVSEKLFFGSGTQLSVL.

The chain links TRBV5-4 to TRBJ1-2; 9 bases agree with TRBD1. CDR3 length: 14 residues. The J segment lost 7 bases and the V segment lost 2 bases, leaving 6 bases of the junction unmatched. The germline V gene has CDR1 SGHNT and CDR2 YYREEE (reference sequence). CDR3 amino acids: CASSFGTGSSGYTF. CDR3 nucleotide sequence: TGTGCCAGCAGCTTTGGGACAGGGAGCAGTGGCTACACCTTC.

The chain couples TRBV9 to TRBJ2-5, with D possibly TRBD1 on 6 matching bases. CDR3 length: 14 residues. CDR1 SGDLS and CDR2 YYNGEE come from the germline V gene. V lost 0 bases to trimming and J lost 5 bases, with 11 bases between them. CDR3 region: CASSVGQGWETQYF. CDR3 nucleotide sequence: TGTGCCAGCAGCGTAGGGCAGGGGTGGGAGACCCAGTACTTC.

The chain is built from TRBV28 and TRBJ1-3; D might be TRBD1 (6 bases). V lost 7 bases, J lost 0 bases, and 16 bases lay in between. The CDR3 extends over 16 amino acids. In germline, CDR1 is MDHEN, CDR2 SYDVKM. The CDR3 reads CASTPGTRSSGNTIYF. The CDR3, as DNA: TGTGCCAGCACCCCTGGGACACGCAGCTCTGGAAACACCATATATTTT.